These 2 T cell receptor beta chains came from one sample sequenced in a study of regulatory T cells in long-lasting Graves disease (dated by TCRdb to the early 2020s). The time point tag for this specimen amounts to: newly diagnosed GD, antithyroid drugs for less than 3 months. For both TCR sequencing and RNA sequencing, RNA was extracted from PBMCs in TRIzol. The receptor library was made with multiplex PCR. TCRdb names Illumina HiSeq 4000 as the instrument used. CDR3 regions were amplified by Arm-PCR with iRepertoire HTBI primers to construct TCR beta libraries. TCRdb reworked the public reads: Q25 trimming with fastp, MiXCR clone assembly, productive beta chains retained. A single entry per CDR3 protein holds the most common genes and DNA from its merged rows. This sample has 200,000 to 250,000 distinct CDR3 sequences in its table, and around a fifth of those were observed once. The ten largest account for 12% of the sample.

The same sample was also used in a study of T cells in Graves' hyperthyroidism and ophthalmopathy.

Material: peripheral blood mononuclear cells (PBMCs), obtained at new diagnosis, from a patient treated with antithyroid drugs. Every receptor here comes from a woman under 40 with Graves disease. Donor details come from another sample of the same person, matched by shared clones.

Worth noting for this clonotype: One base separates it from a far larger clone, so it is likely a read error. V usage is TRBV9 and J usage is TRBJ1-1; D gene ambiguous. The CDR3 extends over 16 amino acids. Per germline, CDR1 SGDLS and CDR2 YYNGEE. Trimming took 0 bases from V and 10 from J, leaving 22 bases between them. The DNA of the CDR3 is TGTGCCAGCAGCGTAGCGAATGATGGATCACTTGAAGGAGCTTTCTTT. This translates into CASSVANDGSLEGAFF.

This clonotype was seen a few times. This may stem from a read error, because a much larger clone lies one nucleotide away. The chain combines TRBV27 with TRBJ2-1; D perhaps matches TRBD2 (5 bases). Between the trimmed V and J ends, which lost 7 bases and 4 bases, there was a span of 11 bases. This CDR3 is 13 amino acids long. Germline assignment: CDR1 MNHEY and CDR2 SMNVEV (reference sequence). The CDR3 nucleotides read TGTGCCAGCATGGACTGCCCATACAATGAGCAGTTCTTC. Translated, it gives CASMDCPYNEQFF.